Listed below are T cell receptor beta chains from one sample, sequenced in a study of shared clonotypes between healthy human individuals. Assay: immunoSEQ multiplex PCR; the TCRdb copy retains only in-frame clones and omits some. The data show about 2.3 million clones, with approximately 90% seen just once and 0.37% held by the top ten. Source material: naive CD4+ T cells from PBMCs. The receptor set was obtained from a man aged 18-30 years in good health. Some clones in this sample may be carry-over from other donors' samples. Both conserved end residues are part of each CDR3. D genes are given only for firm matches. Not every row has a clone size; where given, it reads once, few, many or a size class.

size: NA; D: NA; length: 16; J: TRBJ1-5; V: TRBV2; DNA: TGTGCCAGCAGTGAAGAGGCTGGAGGGGTGAATCAGCCCCAGCATTTT; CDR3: CASSEEAGGVNQPQHF
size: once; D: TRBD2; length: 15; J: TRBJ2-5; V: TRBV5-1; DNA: TGCGCCAGCAGCGACGGACTAGCGGGGCCGGAGACCCAGTACTTC; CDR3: CASSDGLAGPETQYF
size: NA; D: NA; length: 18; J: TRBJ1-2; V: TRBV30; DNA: TGTGCCTGGATCAAGAATTCGGGGGTTCAGGGCCGGACCTATGGCTACACCTTC; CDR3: CAWIKNSGVQGRTYGYTF
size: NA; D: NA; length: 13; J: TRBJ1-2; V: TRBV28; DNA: TGTGCCAGCAGTCCCTTCCGGAACTATGGCTACACCTTC; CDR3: CASSPFRNYGYTF
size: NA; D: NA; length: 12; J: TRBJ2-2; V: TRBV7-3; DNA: TGTGCCAGCGGCAAGCAGGCCGGGGAGCTGTTTTTT; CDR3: CASGKQAGELFF
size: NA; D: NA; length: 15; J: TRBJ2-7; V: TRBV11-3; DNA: TGTGCCAGCAGCTTAGTAAGGAGGACAACGTACGAGCAGTACTTC; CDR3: CASSLVRRTTYEQYF
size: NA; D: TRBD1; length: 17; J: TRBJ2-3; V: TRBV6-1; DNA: TGTGCCAGCAGTGATTTCTTCAGGGGGCAAGTGGGAGATACGCAGTATTTT; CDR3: CASSDFFRGQVGDTQYF
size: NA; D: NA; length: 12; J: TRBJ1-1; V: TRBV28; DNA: TGTGCCAGCAGTTTACGGGAGAATGAAGCTTTCTTT; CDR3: CASSLRENEAFF
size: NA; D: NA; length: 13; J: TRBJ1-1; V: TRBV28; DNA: TGTGCCGGGCAAAGGGGCTCGTACACTGAAGCTTTCTTT; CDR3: CAGQRGSYTEAFF
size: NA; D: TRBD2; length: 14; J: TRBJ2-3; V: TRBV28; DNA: TGTGCCAGCAACCCAGCGGGAAGCACAGATACGCAGTATTTT; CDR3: CASNPAGSTDTQYF
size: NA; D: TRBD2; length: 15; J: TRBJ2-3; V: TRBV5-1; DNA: TGCGCCAGCAGAGAAGGGGGACTAGTCACAGATACGCAGTATTTT; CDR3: CASREGGLVTDTQYF
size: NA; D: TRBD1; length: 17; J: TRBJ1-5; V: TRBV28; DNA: TGTGCCAGCAGTATACCGGGACAGACTTATAGCAATCAGCCCCAGCATTTT; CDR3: CASSIPGQTYSNQPQHF
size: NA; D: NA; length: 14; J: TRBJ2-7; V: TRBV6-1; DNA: TGTGCCAGCAGTGAAGGGGGGTCGAACTACGAGCAGTACTTC; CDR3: CASSEGGSNYEQYF
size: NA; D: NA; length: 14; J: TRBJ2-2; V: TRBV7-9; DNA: TGTGCCAGCAGCGAACAGGGGAACACCGGGGAGCTGTTTTTT; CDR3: CASSEQGNTGELFF
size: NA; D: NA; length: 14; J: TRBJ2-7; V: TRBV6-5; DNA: TGTGCCAGCAGCCGAATAGGGGACCCCTACGAGCAGTACTTC; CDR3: CASSRIGDPYEQYF
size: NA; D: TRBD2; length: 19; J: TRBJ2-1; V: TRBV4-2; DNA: TGTGCCAGCAGCCAAAGGGGGACTAGCGGGAGGGCCGAGCTTGATGAGCAGTTCTTC; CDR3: CASSQRGTSGRAELDEQFF
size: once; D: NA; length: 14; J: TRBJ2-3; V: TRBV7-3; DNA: TGTGCCAGCAGCTTAGGGGCTACCACAGATACGCAGTATTTT; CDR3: CASSLGATTDTQYF
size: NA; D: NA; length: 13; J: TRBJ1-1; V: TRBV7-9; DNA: TGTGCCAGCAACGAGGACAGGAACACTGAAGCTTTCTTT; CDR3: CASNEDRNTEAFF
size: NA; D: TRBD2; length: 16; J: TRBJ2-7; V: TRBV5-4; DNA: TGTGCCAGCAGCTTGGCTGGCGGGAGGGCTGATTACGAGCAGTACTTC; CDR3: CASSLAGGRADYEQYF